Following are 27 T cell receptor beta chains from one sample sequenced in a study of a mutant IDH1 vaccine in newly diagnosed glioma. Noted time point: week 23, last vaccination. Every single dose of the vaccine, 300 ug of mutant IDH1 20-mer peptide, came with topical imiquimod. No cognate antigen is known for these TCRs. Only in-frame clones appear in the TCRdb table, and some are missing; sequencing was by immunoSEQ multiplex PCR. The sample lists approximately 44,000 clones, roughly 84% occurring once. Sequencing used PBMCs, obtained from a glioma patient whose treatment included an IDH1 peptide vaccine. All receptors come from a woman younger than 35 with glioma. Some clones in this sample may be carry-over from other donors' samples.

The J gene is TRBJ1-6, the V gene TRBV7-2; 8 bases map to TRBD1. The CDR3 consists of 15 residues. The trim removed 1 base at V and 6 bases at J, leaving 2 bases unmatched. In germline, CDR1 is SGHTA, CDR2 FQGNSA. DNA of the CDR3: TGTGCCAGCAGCTTAGGGGACAGGTTTAATTCACCCCTCCACTTT. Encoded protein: CASSLGDRFNSPLHF.

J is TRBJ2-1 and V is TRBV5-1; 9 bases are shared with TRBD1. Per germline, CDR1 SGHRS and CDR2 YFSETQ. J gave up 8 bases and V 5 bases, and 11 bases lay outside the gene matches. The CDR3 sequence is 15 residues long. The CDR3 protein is CASSSEGTGLDEQFF. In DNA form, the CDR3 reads TGCGCCAGCAGTTCCGAAGGGACAGGGCTCGATGAGCAGTTCTTC.

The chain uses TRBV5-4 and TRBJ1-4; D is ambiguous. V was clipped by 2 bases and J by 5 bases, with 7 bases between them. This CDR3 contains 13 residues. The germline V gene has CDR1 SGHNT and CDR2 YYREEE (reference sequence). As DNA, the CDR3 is TGTGCCAGCAGCTTAACCGGGAATGAAAAACTGTTTTTT. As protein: CASSLTGNEKLFF.

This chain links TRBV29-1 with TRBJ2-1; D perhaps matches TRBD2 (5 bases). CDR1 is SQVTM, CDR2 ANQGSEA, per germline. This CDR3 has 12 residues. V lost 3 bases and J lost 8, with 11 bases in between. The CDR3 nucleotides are TGCAGCGTTGAGGGCCTAGCCGATGAGCAGTTCTTC. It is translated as CSVEGLADEQFF.

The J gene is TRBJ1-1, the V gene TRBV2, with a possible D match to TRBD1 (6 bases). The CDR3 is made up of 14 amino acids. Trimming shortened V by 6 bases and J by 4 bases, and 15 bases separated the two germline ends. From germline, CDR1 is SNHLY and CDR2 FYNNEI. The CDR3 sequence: CASSYREIGTEAFF. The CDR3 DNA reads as TGTGCCAGCAGCTACAGGGAAATCGGCACTGAAGCTTTCTTT.

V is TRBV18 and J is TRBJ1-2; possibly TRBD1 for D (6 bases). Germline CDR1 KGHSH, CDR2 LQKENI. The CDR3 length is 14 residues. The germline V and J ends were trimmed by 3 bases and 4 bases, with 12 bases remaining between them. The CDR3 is CASSPGQQFYGYTF. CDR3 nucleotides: TGTGCCAGCTCACCCGGACAGCAGTTCTATGGCTACACCTTC.

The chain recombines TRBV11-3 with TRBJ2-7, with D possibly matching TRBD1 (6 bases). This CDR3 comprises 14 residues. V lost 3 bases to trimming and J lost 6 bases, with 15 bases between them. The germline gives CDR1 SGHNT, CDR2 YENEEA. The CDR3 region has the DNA TGTGCCAGCAGCTTGGACCAGACAGGCGGCGAGCAGTACTTC. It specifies CASSLDQTGGEQYF.

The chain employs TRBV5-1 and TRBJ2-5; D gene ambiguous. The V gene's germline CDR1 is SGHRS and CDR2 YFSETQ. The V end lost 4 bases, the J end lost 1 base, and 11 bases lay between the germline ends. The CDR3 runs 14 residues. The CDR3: CASSPPPAQETQYF. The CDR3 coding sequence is TGCGCCAGCAGCCCCCCCCCGGCCCAAGAGACCCAGTACTTC.

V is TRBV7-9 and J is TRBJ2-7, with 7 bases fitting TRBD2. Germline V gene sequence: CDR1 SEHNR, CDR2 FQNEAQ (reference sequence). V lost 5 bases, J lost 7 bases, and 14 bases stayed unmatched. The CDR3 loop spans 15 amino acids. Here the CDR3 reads CASSGLAGAPREQYF. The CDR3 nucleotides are TGTGCCAGCAGCGGTCTGGCGGGAGCGCCGAGGGAGCAGTACTTC.

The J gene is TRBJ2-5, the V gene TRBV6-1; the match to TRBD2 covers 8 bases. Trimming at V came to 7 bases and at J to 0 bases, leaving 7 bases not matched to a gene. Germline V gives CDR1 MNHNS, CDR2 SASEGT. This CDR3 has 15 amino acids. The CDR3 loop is CASTQFSGDQETQYF. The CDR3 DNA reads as TGTGCCAGCACCCAGTTTAGCGGGGACCAAGAGACCCAGTACTTC.

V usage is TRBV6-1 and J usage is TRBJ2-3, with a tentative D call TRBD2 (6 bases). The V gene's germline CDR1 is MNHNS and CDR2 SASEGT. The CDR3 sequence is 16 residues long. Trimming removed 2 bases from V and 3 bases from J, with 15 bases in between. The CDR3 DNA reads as TGTGCCAGCAGTGAACGGACCTTTCGGGGGACAGATACGCAGTATTTT. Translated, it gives CASSERTFRGTDTQYF.

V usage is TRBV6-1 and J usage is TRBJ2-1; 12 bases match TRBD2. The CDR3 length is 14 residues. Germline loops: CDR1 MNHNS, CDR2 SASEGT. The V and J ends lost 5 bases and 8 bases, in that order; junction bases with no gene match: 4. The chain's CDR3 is CASSRTSGIDEQFF. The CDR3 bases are TGTGCCAGCAGTCGGACTAGCGGGATCGATGAGCAGTTCTTC.

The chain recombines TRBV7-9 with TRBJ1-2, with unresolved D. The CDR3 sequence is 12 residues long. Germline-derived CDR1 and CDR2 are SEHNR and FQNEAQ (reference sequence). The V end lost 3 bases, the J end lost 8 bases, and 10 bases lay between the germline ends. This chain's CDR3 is CASSFTTGGYTF. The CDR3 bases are TGTGCCAGCAGCTTTACAACGGGGGGCTACACCTTC.

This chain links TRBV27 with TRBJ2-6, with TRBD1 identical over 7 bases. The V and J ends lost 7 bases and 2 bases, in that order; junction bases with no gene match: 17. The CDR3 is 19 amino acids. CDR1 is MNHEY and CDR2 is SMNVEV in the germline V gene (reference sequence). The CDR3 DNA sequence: TGTGCCAGCAAATCCCGGCCAGGGGGATTAAGCCCTGGGGCCAACGTCCTGACTTTC. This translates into CASKSRPGGLSPGANVLTF.

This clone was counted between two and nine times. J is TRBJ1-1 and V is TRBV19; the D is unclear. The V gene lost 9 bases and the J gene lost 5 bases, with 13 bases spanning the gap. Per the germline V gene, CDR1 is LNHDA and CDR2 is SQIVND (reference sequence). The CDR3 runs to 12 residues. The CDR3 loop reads CASARPGTEAFF. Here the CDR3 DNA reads TGTGCCAGCGCAAGACCTGGGACTGAAGCTTTCTTT.

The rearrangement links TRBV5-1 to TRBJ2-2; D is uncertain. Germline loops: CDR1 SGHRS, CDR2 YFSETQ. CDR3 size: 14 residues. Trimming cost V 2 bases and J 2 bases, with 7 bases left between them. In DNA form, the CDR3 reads TGCGCCAGCAGCTTAAAGGTTAACACCGGGGAGCTGTTTTTT. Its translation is CASSLKVNTGELFF.

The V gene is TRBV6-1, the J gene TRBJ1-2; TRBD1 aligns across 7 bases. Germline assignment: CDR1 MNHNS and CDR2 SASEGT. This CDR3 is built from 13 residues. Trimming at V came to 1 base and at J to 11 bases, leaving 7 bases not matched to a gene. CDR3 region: CASSEGGRGGYTF. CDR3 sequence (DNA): TGTGCCAGCAGTGAAGGGGGCAGGGGGGGGTACACCTTC.

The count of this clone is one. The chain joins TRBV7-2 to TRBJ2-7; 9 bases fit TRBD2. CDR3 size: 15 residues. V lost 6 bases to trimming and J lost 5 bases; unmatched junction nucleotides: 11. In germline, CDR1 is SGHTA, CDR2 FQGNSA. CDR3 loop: CASSRGIAGVDEQYF. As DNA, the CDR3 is TGTGCCAGCAGTAGGGGTATAGCGGGGGTAGACGAGCAGTACTTC.

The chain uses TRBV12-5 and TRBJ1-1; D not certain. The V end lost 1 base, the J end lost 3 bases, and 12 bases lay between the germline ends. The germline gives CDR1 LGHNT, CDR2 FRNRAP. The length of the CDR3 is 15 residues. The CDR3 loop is CASGLGRQAYTEAFF. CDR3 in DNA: TGTGCTAGTGGTTTGGGCAGGCAGGCATACACTGAAGCTTTCTTT.

The CDR3 sequence is CASSLGSGGYEQYF. CDR3 nucleotides: TGTGCCAGCAGCTTAGGTTCAGGGGGGTACGAGCAGTACTTC. V usage is TRBV7-2 and J usage is TRBJ2-7; perhaps TRBD1 as D (7 bases). The CDR3 has 14 amino acids. Germline V gives CDR1 SGHTA, CDR2 FQGNSA. V lost 1 base and J lost 4, with 11 bases in between.

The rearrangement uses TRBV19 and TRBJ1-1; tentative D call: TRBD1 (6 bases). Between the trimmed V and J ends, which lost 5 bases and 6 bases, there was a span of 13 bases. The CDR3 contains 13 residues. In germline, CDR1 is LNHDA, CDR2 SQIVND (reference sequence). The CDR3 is CASSVHRESEAFF. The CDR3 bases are TGTGCCAGTAGTGTTCACAGGGAATCTGAAGCTTTCTTT.

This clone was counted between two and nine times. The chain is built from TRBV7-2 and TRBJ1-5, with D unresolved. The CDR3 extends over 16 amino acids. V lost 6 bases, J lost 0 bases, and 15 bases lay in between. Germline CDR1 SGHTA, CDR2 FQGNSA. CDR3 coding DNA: TGTGCCAGCAGATTCGGAACAGCCCTTAGCAATCAGCCCCAGCATTTT. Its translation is CASRFGTALSNQPQHF.

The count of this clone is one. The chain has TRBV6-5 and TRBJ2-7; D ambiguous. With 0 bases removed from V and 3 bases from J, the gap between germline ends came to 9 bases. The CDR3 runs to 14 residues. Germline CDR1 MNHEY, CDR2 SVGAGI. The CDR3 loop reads CASSYSRFNYEQYF. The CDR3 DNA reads TGTGCCAGCAGTTACTCTAGGTTTAACTACGAGCAGTACTTC.

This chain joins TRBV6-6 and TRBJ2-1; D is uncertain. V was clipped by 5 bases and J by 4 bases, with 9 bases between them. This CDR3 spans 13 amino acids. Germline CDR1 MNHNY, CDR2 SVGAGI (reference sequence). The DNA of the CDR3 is TGTGCCAGCAGTCCCCAAGATTACAATGAGCAGTTCTTC. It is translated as CASSPQDYNEQFF.

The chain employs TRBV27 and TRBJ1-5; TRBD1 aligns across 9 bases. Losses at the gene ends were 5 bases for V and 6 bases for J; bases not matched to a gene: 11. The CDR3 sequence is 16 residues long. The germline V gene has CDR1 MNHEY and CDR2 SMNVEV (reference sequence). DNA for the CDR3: TGTGCCAGCAGTCCCCATCGAACAGGGGGCTTTCAGCCCCAGCATTTT. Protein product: CASSPHRTGGFQPQHF.

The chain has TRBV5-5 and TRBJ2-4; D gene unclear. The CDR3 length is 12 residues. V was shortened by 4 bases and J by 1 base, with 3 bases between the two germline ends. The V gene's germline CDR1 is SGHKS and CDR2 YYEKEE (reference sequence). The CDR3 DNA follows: TGTGCCAGCAGCGGCGCCAAAAACATTCAGTACTTC. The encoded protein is CASSGAKNIQYF.

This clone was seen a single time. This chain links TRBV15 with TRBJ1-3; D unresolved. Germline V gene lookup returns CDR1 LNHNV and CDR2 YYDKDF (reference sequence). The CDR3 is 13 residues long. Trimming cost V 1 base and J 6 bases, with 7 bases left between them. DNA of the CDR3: TGTGCCACCAGCAGAGTGGGTTTAAACACCATATATTTT. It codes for CATSRVGLNTIYF.